This T cell receptor (beta chain) stems from a study of T cells in Graves' hyperthyroidism and ophthalmopathy. The TCR beta CDR3 regions underwent amplification using RNA transcripts as the source. First-round RT-PCR with HTBI primers amplified the TCR CDR3 region. TCRdb used MiXCR to reprocess the multiplex PCR reads, holding one entry per CDR3 protein. Of over 250,000 distinct CDR3 sequences in the sample, approximately 23% were seen once. Not enrolled were patients with uncontrolled infection, other autoimmune disease, pregnancy or lactation. This clonotype was observed many times. Sequenced input: blood. The sequence derives from a young man with Graves' ophthalmopathy.

CDR3 bases: TGTGCCAGCTCACCAAGCGGGAGAGGTACCTACGAGCAGTACTTC. This codes for CASSPSGRGTYEQYF. The chain combines TRBV18 with TRBJ2-7, with TRBD2 matching 8 bases. The CDR3 is made up of 15 amino acids. CDR1 and CDR2 from the germline V gene are KGHSH and LQKENI. The V segment lost 2 bases and the J segment 2 bases; nucleotides outside the gene matches: 5.